Listed below are T cell receptor beta chains from one sample, sequenced in a study of T-cell reconstitution after alpha-beta-depleted transplantation in children. TCRdb re-derived calls from the PCR reads in MiXCR, one entry per CDR3 protein. The repertoire includes hundreds of thousands of distinct CDR3 sequences, approximately 10% of them detected once, and 3.5% to 5% sits in the top ten. This specimen consisted of PBMCs from the stem cell graft donor, obtained from the stem cell graft. All receptors derive from a human donor who donated a stem cell graft to a child with acute myeloid leukemia. Both conserved end residues are part of each CDR3. The D gene is left open where the match is weak. Some rows mark clone size as missing; the rest say once, few, many or name a class of expanded clone.

>.|TRBJ2-1|.|TRBV5-1
CASSLAGLRGANEQFF
TGCGCCAGCAGCTTGGCAGGGTTGAGGGGGGCGAATGAGCAGTTCTTC
>TRBD2|TRBJ2-1|.|TRBV6-4
CASSSSGRPNNEQFF
TGTGCCAGCAGTTCTAGCGGGAGGCCCAACAATGAGCAGTTCTTC
>.|TRBJ2-7|.|TRBV3-1
CASSRGAAVEQYF
TGTGCCAGCAGCCGGGGGGCGGCGGTCGAGCAGTACTTC
>TRBD2|TRBJ2-7|.|TRBV11-2
CASSIGGGASSYEQYF
TGTGCCAGCAGCATCGGGGGAGGGGCTAGCTCCTACGAGCAGTACTTC
>.|TRBJ2-7|many|TRBV10-3
CAISESIYEQYF
TGTGCCATCAGTGAGTCTATATACGAGCAGTACTTC
>.|TRBJ1-1|.|TRBV12-3/TRBV12-4
CASSRGFNTEAFF
TGTGCCAGCAGTCGGGGCTTTAACACTGAAGCTTTCTTT
>TRBD2|TRBJ2-1|few|TRBV28
CASVPSGKYNEQFF
TGTGCCAGTGTGCCCAGCGGGAAGTACAATGAGCAGTTCTTC
>.|TRBJ1-5|few|TRBV6-1
CASSRVSNQPQHF
TGTGCCAGCTCCAGGGTCAGCAATCAGCCCCAGCATTTT
>TRBD2|TRBJ2-3|.|TRBV7-9
CASSYYSGASTDTQYF
TGTGCCAGCAGCTACTATAGCGGGGCTAGCACAGATACGCAGTATTTT
>TRBD1|TRBJ2-2|.|TRBV3-1
CATGGTGDTGELFF
TGTGCCACCGGCGGGACAGGGGACACCGGGGAGCTGTTTTTT
>TRBD1|TRBJ2-2|.|TRBV2
CARGDRGNTGELFF
TGTGCCAGGGGGGACAGGGGAAACACCGGGGAGCTGTTTTTT
>.|TRBJ2-3|.|TRBV20-1
CSAVGQEADTQYF
TGCAGTGCGGTGGGACAAGAAGCAGATACGCAGTATTTT
>TRBD1|TRBJ2-3|.|TRBV29-1
CSGRTGLVADTQFF
TGCAGCGGCAGGACAGGGTTAGTGGCAGATACGCAGTTTTTT
>.|TRBJ2-1|.|TRBV24-1
CTTSDLSGSSYNEQFF
TGTACCACCAGTGATTTATCCGGGTCCTCCTACAATGAGCAGTTCTTC
>.|TRBJ1-3|few|TRBV28
CGCLGFRSGNTIYF
TGTGGTTGCTTGGGGTTTCGCTCTGGAAACACCATATATTTT
>.|TRBJ2-5|few|TRBV25-1
CASSLPGLRETQYF
TGTGCCAGCAGTTTACCGGGACTTAGAGAGACCCAGTACTTC
>.|TRBJ2-3|.|TRBV28
CASGGSPNTDTQYF
TGTGCCAGCGGGGGTTCGCCAAACACAGATACGCAGTATTTT
>TRBD1|TRBJ2-7|many|TRBV5-1
CASSSLAGTGGEQYF
TGCGCCAGCAGCTCCCTTGCCGGGACAGGAGGAGAGCAGTACTTC
>.|TRBJ2-5|few|TRBV7-2
CASSSSVQSGTQYF
TGTGCCAGCAGCTCCAGTGTCCAATCAGGGACCCAGTACTTC
>.|TRBJ2-7|few|TRBV7-2
CASSRDGRSEQYF
TGTGCCAGCAGTCGGGACGGCCGAAGCGAGCAGTACTTC
>.|TRBJ1-1|.|TRBV4-2
CASAPGALNTEAFF
TGTGCCAGTGCCCCGGGGGCCTTGAACACTGAAGCTTTCTTT
>.|TRBJ2-7|.|TRBV12-3/TRBV12-4
CASSRDGGDEQYF
TGTGCCAGCAGCCGCGACGGGGGCGACGAGCAGTACTTC
>.|TRBJ1-2|few|TRBV20-1
CSARGGITNYGYTF
TGCAGTGCTAGGGGCGGGATAACTAACTATGGCTACACCTTC
>TRBD1|TRBJ1-1|many|TRBV10-3
CAISESTGLTGHPEAFF
TGTGCCATCAGTGAGTCGACAGGGCTAACAGGACACCCTGAAGCTTTCTTT
>TRBD1|TRBJ2-7|many|TRBV29-1
CSLRDSSYEQYF
TGCAGCCTCCGGGACAGCTCCTACGAGCAGTACTTC
>.|TRBJ2-2|.|TRBV20-1
CSARAGVGLRTGELFF
TGCAGTGCTAGGGCCGGGGTGGGGCTTCGCACCGGGGAGCTGTTTTTT
>TRBD1|TRBJ2-5|.|TRBV5-6
CASRTGQGKETQYF
TGTGCCAGCAGAACGGGACAGGGGAAAGAGACCCAGTACTTC
>.|TRBJ1-4|few|TRBV20-1
CSAKEGATNEKLFF
TGCAGTGCGAAGGAGGGCGCAACTAATGAAAAACTGTTTTTT
>TRBD2|TRBJ2-3|.|TRBV4-2
CASSQGTSGSSTDTQYF
TGTGCCAGCAGCCAGGGCACTAGCGGGTCAAGCACAGATACGCAGTATTTT
>.|TRBJ2-1|few|TRBV18
CASSPIRDGSVEQFF
TGTGCCAGCTCACCAATTCGAGACGGGAGCGTGGAGCAGTTCTTC
>TRBD1|TRBJ2-7|few|TRBV4-3
CASSQQGASYYEQYF
TGCGCCAGCAGCCAACAGGGGGCCTCCTATTACGAGCAGTACTTC
>.|TRBJ2-1|.|TRBV9
CASSKGRFSSFSYNEQFF
TGTGCCAGCAGCAAGGGGAGGTTTAGCAGCTTCTCCTACAATGAGCAGTTCTTC
>.|TRBJ2-3|few|TRBV18
CASSPLDSPTDTQYF
TGTGCCAGCTCACCACTAGACTCACCGACAGATACGCAGTATTTT
>.|TRBJ2-7|few|TRBV25-1
CASSEYRAYEQYF
TGTGCCAGCAGTGAATATAGGGCCTACGAGCAGTACTTC
>.|TRBJ2-1|.|TRBV9
CASSVDLDPHNEQFF
TGTGCCAGCAGCGTAGACCTAGATCCCCACAATGAGCAGTTCTTC
>TRBD2|TRBJ2-3|many|TRBV24-1
CATNPGLGTDTQYF
TGTGCCACCAATCCGGGACTAGGAACAGATACGCAGTATTTT
>.|TRBJ2-5|many|TRBV7-3
CASSLIGETQYF
TGTGCCAGCAGCTTAATAGGAGAGACCCAGTACTTC
>.|TRBJ1-5|.|TRBV12-3/TRBV12-4
CASSPSDRSNQPQHF
TGTGCCAGCAGTCCTAGTGACAGAAGCAATCAGCCCCAGCATTTT
>.|TRBJ2-4|.|TRBV7-2
CASSPTSRITAKNIQYF
TGTGCCAGCAGCCCAACTAGCCGGATAACAGCCAAAAACATTCAGTACTTC
>.|TRBJ2-5|few|TRBV5-6
CASSFRTGETQYF
TGTGCCAGCAGCTTTAGAACCGGAGAGACCCAGTACTTC
>.|TRBJ2-5|.|TRBV20-1
CSARNNRERETQYF
TGCAGTGCTAGGAATAACAGGGAACGGGAGACCCAGTACTTC
>.|TRBJ2-1|few|TRBV12-3/TRBV12-4
CASRDYRAGMYEQFF
TGTGCCAGCAGGGACTATCGGGCGGGAATGTATGAGCAGTTCTTC
>.|TRBJ2-5|.|TRBV6-2/TRBV6-3
CASDDRGLEVGETQYF
TGTGCCAGCGATGATCGAGGGCTGGAAGTCGGAGAGACCCAGTACTTC
>.|TRBJ2-2|few|TRBV20-1
CSASRSGVTTGELFF
TGCAGTGCTAGCCGGTCGGGAGTGACCACCGGGGAGCTGTTTTTT
>.|TRBJ1-3|.|TRBV15
CATSRVGQATLSGNTIYF
TGTGCCACCAGCAGAGTCGGGCAGGCAACCCTCTCTGGAAACACCATATATTTT
>.|TRBJ2-1|many|TRBV29-1
CSVENNEQFF
TGCAGCGTTGAAAACAATGAGCAGTTCTTC
>.|TRBJ2-1|.|TRBV6-2/TRBV6-3
CASSYEGYNEQFF
TGTGCCAGCAGTTACGAAGGATACAATGAGCAGTTCTTC